A selection of T cell receptor beta chains follows, all from one sample in a study of blood T cell repertoires in COVID-19. Clones were read by immunoSEQ multiplex PCR, and TCRdb kept only the in-frame ones, dropping some. The sample gives hundreds of thousands of clones, 83% of which show up once; around a tenth is in the top ten. Sequencing was done on a sample of peripheral blood. The receptors derive from a woman aged 45-60 years who had recovered from COVID-19. Each CDR3 is given with its conserved first and last residue. D genes are given only for firm matches. Clone size appears in some rows only: once, few, many, or a class for an expanded clone.

d_call,clone_size,j_call,v_call,cdr3_nt,cdr3_aa
.,once,TRBJ2-7,TRBV6-1,TGTGCCAGCAGTGAAACCCAGTGGTACAGGGCAACCTACGAGCAGTACTTC,CASSETQWYRATYEQYF
.,.,TRBJ1-1,TRBV19,TGTGCCAGTACCTCCCTGGACAGCTCGAACACTGAAGCTTTCTTT,CASTSLDSSNTEAFF
TRBD1,once,TRBJ2-1,TRBV28,TGTGCCAGCAGTTCCCCTGGACAGGGGTCCCGCAATGAGCAGTTCTTC,CASSSPGQGSRNEQFF
TRBD1,.,TRBJ1-1,TRBV18,TGTGCCAGCTCATCCCAGGACAGGCAGAACACTGAAGCTTTCTTT,CASSSQDRQNTEAFF
TRBD2,.,TRBJ2-1,TRBV5-4,TGTGCCAGCAACTTACCGACTAGCGGGAGGGATGAGCAGTTCTTC,CASNLPTSGRDEQFF
TRBD2,.,TRBJ2-1,TRBV2,TGTGCCAGCAGCCAAATGACTAGCGGGGGGGCTGGTGAGCAGTTCTTC,CASSQMTSGGAGEQFF
TRBD1,once,TRBJ1-6,TRBV6-5,TGTGCCAGCAGTTATAGGGGGCCTTATAATTCACCCCTCCACTTT,CASSYRGPYNSPLHF
.,once,TRBJ2-1,TRBV10-1,TGCGCCACCCCCCTGGCCGAGCGGGTCCGAACCTACAATGAGCAGTTCTTC,CATPLAERVRTYNEQFF
TRBD1,.,TRBJ1-2,TRBV18,TGTGCCAGCTCCCGCAACGACAGGGAGGTTGGCTACACCTTC,CASSRNDREVGYTF
.,.,TRBJ2-7,TRBV6-2/TRBV6-3,TGTGCCAGCAGTTACTCGAGAGGTTCCTACGAGCAGTACTTC,CASSYSRGSYEQYF
TRBD1,.,TRBJ2-7,TRBV12-3/TRBV12-4,TGTGCCAGCAGAAGGACAGGGGTACACGAGCAGTACTTC,CASRRTGVHEQYF
TRBD1,.,TRBJ1-6,TRBV28,TGTGCCAGCAGTACGACAGGGGGCGGAAGATCACCCCTCCACTTT,CASSTTGGGRSPLHF
.,once,TRBJ1-1,TRBV18,TGTGCCAGCTCATCGTCGCTATACAGGGCCACTGAAGCTTTCTTT,CASSSSLYRATEAFF
.,.,TRBJ2-2,TRBV19,TGTGCCAGTAGCCGATCGGGGGCCGGGGAGCTGTTTTTT,CASSRSGAGELFF
TRBD1,.,TRBJ1-4,TRBV4-1,TGCGCCAGCAGCCAAGGCAGGGGGGAAAAACTGTTTTTT,CASSQGRGEKLFF
.,.,TRBJ2-5,TRBV29-1,TGCAGCGTTCGCGGACAGTTACAAGAGACCCAGTACTTC,CSVRGQLQETQYF
TRBD1,.,TRBJ1-2,TRBV30,TGTGCCTGGAGTTCAGGGGGCTATGACTACACCTTC,CAWSSGGYDYTF